The 12 T cell receptor beta chains below all came from one sample that was sequenced in a study of T cell responses to AZD1222 COVID-19 vaccine. The assay was immunoSEQ multiplex PCR, and TCRdb's table has in-frame clones only and misses some. The sample has more than 85,000 clones; 82% are singletons. The input for sequencing was peripheral blood, taken on day 0 of AZD1222 vaccination. These receptors were taken from an adult in good health.

This clone was seen once. The chain recombines TRBV15 with TRBJ1-2; 11 bases agree with TRBD1. V lost 6 bases, J lost 4 bases, and 7 bases stayed unmatched. From germline, CDR1 is LNHNV and CDR2 YYDKDF (reference sequence). This CDR3 comprises 15 residues. The CDR3 reads CATRVSGTGGYGYTF. The CDR3 coding sequence is TGTGCCACCAGAGTGTCTGGGACAGGGGGCTATGGCTACACCTTC.

The gene calls are TRBV5-4 and TRBJ2-3; D may be TRBD2 (6 bases). This CDR3 comprises 15 residues. Germline CDR1 reads SGHNT; CDR2 reads YYREEE (reference sequence). Trimming pared 6 bases from V and 1 base from J, leaving 15 bases between. CDR3 protein: CASTPGTPGTDTQYF. In nucleotides, the CDR3 is TGTGCCAGCACCCCGGGGACTCCTGGCACAGATACGCAGTATTTT. The full variable domain, its missing parts supplied by reference TRBV5-4 and TRBJ2-3, is ETGVTQSPTHLIKTRGQQVTLRCSSQSGHNTVSWYQQALGQGPQFIFQYYREEENGRGNFPPRFSGLQFPNYSSELNVNALELDDSALYLCASTPGTPGTDTQYFGPGTRLTVL.

The V call is TRBV6-5, the J call TRBJ1-2; possible D gene TRBD1, 5 bases. The length of the CDR3 is 13 residues. The V gene lost 8 bases and the J gene lost 3 bases, with 13 bases spanning the gap. CDR1 is MNHEY and CDR2 is SVGAGI in the germline V gene. CDR3 residues: CASVRGKDYGYTF. The CDR3 nucleotides read TGTGCCAGCGTCCGGGGCAAGGACTATGGCTACACCTTC.

The chain combines TRBV5-5 with TRBJ2-2; D may be TRBD2 (6 bases). The germline V gene has CDR1 SGHKS and CDR2 YYEKEE (reference sequence). Trimming cost V 4 bases and J 4 bases, with 14 bases left between them. The CDR3 has 15 residues. DNA of the CDR3: TGTGCCAGCAGCAGTGATGGAGGGGTCACCGGGGAGCTGTTTTTT. Translating gives CASSSDGGVTGELFF.

The chain links TRBV23-1 to TRBJ2-4; 8 nucleotides match TRBD1. TRBV23-1 is marked as an open reading frame, function uncertain. Trimming at V came to 6 bases and at J to 1 base, leaving 2 bases not matched to a gene. The CDR3 covers 14 residues. This CDR3 is CASSRDRAKNIQYF. The DNA of the CDR3 is TGCGCCAGCAGCCGGGACAGGGCCAAAAACATTCAGTACTTC.

V is TRBV7-9 and J is TRBJ2-7, with TRBD2 matching over 11 bases. Germline V gene sequence: CDR1 SEHNR, CDR2 FQNEAQ (reference sequence). CDR3 length: 19 amino acids. J was trimmed by 1 base and V by 7 bases; bases with no gene match: 18. This chain's CDR3 is CASNPPLSGGARKSYEQYF. The CDR3 DNA reads as TGTGCCAGCAACCCTCCCCTTAGCGGGGGGGCACGTAAATCCTACGAGCAGTACTTC.

This chain connects TRBV12-3 or TRBV12-4 to TRBJ1-2; D is ambiguous. Trimming stripped 5 bases from V and 8 bases from J, with 12 bases between. This CDR3 is built from 12 residues. The chain's CDR3 is CASSADLDGYTF. CDR3 DNA: TGTGCCAGCAGTGCAGATCTGGACGGCTACACCTTC.

The chain links TRBV3-1 (or the pseudogene TRBV3-2) to TRBJ1-1; tentative D call: TRBD1 (6 bases). Trimming shortened V by 4 bases and J by 1 base, and 10 bases separated the two germline ends. Germline assignment: CDR1 LGHDT and CDR2 YNNKEL (reference sequence). CDR3 length: 14 residues. CDR3 sequence reads: CASSPSGQNTEAFF. DNA of the CDR3: TGTGCCAGCAGCCCCTCGGGACAGAACACTGAAGCTTTCTTT.

The V call is TRBV30, the J call TRBJ2-7; 11 bases match TRBD2. V lost 8 bases, J lost 3 bases, and 3 bases stayed unmatched. This CDR3 comprises 12 residues. Per germline, CDR1 GTSNPN and CDR2 SVGIG (reference sequence). For the CDR3, the DNA is TGTGCCCTCACTAGCGGGGGCTACGAGCAGTACTTC. Its protein is CALTSGGYEQYF.

The chain uses TRBV5-6 and TRBJ2-1, with 8 nucleotides matching TRBD2. J gave up 10 bases and V 2 bases, and 5 bases lay outside the gene matches. The CDR3 contains 13 residues. Germline loops: CDR1 SGHDT, CDR2 YYEEEE. CDR3 DNA sequence: TGTGCCAGCAGCTTCACCGGGAGGGAGGAGCAGTTCTTC. Protein product: CASSFTGREEQFF.

The chain joins TRBV29-1 to TRBJ1-5, with TRBD1 identical over 8 bases. CDR1 is SQVTM, CDR2 ANQGSEA, per germline. Trimming removed 7 bases from V and 2 bases from J; junction bases left unmatched: 7. The CDR3 spans 14 residues. In DNA form, the CDR3 reads TGCAGCGCTATGACAGGGGCTGGCAATCAGCCCCAGCATTTT. As protein: CSAMTGAGNQPQHF.

The chain joins TRBV27 to TRBJ1-2; perhaps TRBD1 as D (5 bases). Germline assignment: CDR1 MNHEY and CDR2 SMNVEV (reference sequence). The V and J ends lost 8 bases and 8 bases respectively, with 24 bases between them. This CDR3 region has 15 residues. The DNA of the CDR3 is TGTGCCAGCTACGGAGGGACTCGACAGCCAAGGGGCTACACCTTC. It codes for CASYGGTRQPRGYTF.